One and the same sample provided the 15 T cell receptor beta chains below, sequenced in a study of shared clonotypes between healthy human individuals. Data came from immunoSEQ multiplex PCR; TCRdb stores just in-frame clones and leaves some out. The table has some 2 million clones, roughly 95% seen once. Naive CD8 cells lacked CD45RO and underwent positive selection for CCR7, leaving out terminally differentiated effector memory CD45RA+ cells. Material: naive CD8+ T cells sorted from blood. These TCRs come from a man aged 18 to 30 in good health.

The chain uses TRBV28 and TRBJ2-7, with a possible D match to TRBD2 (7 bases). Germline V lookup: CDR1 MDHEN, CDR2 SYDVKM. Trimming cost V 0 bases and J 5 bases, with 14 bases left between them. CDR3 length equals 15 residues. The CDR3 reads CASSLWAGEGNEQYF. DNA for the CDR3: TGTGCCAGCAGTTTATGGGCAGGGGAGGGGAACGAGCAGTACTTC.

CDR3 sequence reads: CASSPGLGNYEQYF. DNA of the CDR3: TGTGCCAGCAGCCCCGGACTAGGAAACTACGAGCAGTACTTC. The chain combines TRBV5-4 with TRBJ2-7; 7 nucleotides line up with TRBD2. V dropped 4 bases and J dropped 3; count of bases not matched to a gene: 7. This CDR3 is built from 14 residues. Germline V gives CDR1 SGHNT, CDR2 YYREEE (reference sequence).

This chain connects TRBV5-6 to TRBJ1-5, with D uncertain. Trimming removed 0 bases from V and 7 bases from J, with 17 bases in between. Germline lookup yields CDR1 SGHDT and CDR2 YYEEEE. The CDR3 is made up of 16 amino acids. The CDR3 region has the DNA TGTGCCAGCAGCTTGGCCGGGGATACCCTCATCCAGCCCCAGCATTTT. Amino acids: CASSLAGDTLIQPQHF.

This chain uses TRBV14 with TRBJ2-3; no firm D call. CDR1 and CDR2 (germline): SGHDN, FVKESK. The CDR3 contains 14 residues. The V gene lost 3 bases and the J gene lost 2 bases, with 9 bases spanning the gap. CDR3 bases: TGTGCCAGCAGCCATCCCGGGTTCACAGATACGCAGTATTTT. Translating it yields CASSHPGFTDTQYF. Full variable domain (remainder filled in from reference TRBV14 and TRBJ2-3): EAGVTQFPSHSVIEKGQTVTLRCDPISGHDNLYWYRRVMGKEIKFLLHFVKESKQDESGMPNNRFLAERTGGTYSTLKVQPAELEDSGVYFCASSHPGFTDTQYFGPGTRLTVL.

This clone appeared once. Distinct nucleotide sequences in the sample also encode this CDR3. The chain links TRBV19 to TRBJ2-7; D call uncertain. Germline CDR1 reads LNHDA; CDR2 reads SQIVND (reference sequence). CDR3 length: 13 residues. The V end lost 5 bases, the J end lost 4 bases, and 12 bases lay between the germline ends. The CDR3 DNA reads TGTGCCAGTAGTCCATCAGACGGATACGAGCAGTACTTC. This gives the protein CASSPSDGYEQYF. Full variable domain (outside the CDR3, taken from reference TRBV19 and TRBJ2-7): DGGITQSPKYLFRKEGQNVTLSCEQNLNHDAMYWYRQDPGQGLRLIYYSQIVNDFQKGDIAEGYSVSREKKESFPLTVTSAQKNPTAFYLCASSPSDGYEQYFGPGTRLTVT.

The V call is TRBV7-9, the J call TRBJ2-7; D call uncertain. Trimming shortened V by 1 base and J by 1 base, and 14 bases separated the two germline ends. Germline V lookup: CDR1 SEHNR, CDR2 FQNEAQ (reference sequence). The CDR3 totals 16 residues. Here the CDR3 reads CASSLVMAPASYEQYF. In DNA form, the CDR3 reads TGTGCCAGCAGCTTAGTGATGGCTCCCGCATCCTACGAGCAGTACTTC.

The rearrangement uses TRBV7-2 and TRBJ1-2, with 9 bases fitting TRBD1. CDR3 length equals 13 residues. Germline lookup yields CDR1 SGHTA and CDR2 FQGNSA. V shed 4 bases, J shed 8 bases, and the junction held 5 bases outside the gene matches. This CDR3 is CASSYGTGNGYTF. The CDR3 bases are TGTGCCAGCAGCTACGGGACAGGGAACGGCTACACCTTC.

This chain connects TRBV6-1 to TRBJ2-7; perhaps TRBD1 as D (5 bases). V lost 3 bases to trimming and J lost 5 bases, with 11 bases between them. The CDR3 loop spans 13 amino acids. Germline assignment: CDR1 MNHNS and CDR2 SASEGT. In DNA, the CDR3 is TGTGCCAGCAGTGAGGGGCGAGAGGACGAGCAGTACTTC. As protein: CASSEGREDEQYF.

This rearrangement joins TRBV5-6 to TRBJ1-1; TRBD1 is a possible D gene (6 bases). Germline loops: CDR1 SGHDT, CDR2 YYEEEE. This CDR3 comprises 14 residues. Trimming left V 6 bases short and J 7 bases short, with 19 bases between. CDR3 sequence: CASNKQGNPYEAFF. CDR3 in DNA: TGTGCCAGCAATAAACAGGGAAACCCTTATGAAGCTTTCTTT.

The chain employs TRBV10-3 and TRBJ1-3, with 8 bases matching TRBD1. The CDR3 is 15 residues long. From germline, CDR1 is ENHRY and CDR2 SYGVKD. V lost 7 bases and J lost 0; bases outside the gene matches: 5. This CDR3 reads CAITRQGLSGNTIYF. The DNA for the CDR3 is TGTGCCATCACCCGACAGGGGCTCTCTGGAAACACCATATATTTT.

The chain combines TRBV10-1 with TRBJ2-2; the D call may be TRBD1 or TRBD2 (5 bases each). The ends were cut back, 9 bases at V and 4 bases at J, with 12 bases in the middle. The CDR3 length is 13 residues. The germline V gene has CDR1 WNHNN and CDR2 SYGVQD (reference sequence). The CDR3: CARGRAGTGELFF. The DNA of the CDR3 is TGCGCCAGGGGCAGGGCGGGCACCGGGGAGCTGTTTTTT.

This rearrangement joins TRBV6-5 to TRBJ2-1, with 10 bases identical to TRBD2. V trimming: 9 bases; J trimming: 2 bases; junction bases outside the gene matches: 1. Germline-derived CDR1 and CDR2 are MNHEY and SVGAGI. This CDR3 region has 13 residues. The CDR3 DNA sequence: TGTGCCAGTACTAGCGGGACCTACAATGAGCAGTTCTTC. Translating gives CASTSGTYNEQFF.

The CDR3 bases are TGTGCCAGCAGTTTAAAGGGCCTAAATCAGCCCCAGCATTTT. Its protein is CASSLKGLNQPQHF. This chain connects TRBV27 to TRBJ1-5; D uncertain. Germline V CDR1 and CDR2: MNHEY, SMNVEV (reference sequence). This CDR3 has 14 residues. Trimming pared 2 bases from V and 4 bases from J, leaving 9 bases between.

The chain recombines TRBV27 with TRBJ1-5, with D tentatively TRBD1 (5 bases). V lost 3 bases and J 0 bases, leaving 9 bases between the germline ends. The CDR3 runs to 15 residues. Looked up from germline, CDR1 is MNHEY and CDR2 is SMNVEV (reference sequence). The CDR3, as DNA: TGTGCCAGCAGTTTGGGGGGGTATAGCAATCAGCCCCAGCATTTT. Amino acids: CASSLGGYSNQPQHF.

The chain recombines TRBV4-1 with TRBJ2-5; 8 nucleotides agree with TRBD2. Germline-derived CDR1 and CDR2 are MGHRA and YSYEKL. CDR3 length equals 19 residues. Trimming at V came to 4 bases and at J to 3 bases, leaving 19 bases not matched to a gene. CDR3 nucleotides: TGCGCCAGCAGCCCCGGGGGGGGGACCCGGGCAAATTATGAAGAGACCCAGTACTTC. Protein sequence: CASSPGGGTRANYEETQYF.